These 21 T cell receptor beta chains came from one sample sequenced in a study of blood T cell repertoires in COVID-19. Clones were sequenced by immunoSEQ multiplex PCR, and TCRdb holds only the in-frame ones, with some missing. The sample yields roughly 200,000 clones, 82% seen once. Sequenced: PBMCs or T cells enriched from blood (not recorded which). The receptors derive from a woman aged 60 to 75 with acute COVID-19.

The chain combines TRBV4-2 with TRBJ2-7; 9 nucleotides agree with TRBD1. Trimming at V came to 3 bases and at J to 4 bases, leaving 7 bases not matched to a gene. Germline CDR1 and CDR2: LGHNA and YNFKEQ. The CDR3 is made up of 15 amino acids. The CDR3 protein is CASSQAGDRDYEQYF. CDR3 nucleotides: TGTGCCAGCAGCCAGGCAGGGGACAGGGATTACGAGCAGTACTTC.

The chain uses TRBV4-2 and TRBJ2-1, with 9 bases matching TRBD2. This CDR3 has 17 residues. Germline V gives CDR1 LGHNA, CDR2 YNFKEQ. The trim removed 1 base at V and 2 bases at J, leaving 6 bases unmatched. The CDR3 loop is CASSQARAGGPYNEQFF. DNA for the CDR3: TGTGCCAGCAGCCAAGCTAGAGCGGGAGGCCCCTACAATGAGCAGTTCTTC.

The chain links TRBV6-2 or TRBV6-3 to TRBJ2-3; maybe TRBD2 (6 bases). CDR3 length: 14 amino acids. Trimming removed 2 bases from V and 2 bases from J, with 8 bases in between. Per germline, CDR1 MNHEY and CDR2 SVGEGT. The CDR3: CASSYGGPTDTQYF. As DNA, the CDR3 is TGTGCCAGCAGTTACGGAGGGCCCACAGATACGCAGTATTTT.

The chain carries TRBV19 and TRBJ1-1; possible D gene TRBD1, 5 bases. CDR1 is LNHDA, CDR2 SQIVND, per germline (reference sequence). V lost 5 bases to trimming and J lost 6 bases, with 10 bases between them. This CDR3 has 12 residues. The CDR3 DNA is TGTGCCAGTAGTGCCGACAGCTCTGAAGCTTTCTTT. This gives the protein CASSADSSEAFF. Supplemented by reference TRBV19 and TRBJ1-1, the full variable domain reads DGGITQSPKYLFRKEGQNVTLSCEQNLNHDAMYWYRQDPGQGLRLIYYSQIVNDFQKGDIAEGYSVSREKKESFPLTVTSAQKNPTAFYLCASSADSSEAFFGQGTRLTVV.

The J gene is TRBJ2-1, the V gene TRBV5-4; D uncertain. V was shortened by 2 bases and J by 0 bases, with 9 bases between the two germline ends. Per germline, CDR1 SGHNT and CDR2 YYREEE (reference sequence). The CDR3 runs 15 residues. Here the CDR3 reads CASSFDRSSYNEQFF. In nucleotides, the CDR3 is TGTGCCAGCAGCTTCGACCGGAGCTCCTACAATGAGCAGTTCTTC. Complete variable domain (other parts from reference TRBV5-4 and TRBJ2-1): ETGVTQSPTHLIKTRGQQVTLRCSSQSGHNTVSWYQQALGQGPQFIFQYYREEENGRGNFPPRFSGLQFPNYSSELNVNALELDDSALYLCASSFDRSSYNEQFFGPGTRLTVL.

The chain links TRBV3-1 (or the pseudogene TRBV3-2) to TRBJ2-1; D unclear. Deletions cut 1 base from V and 7 bases from J, with 11 bases between. This CDR3 spans 14 amino acids. Germline V CDR1 and CDR2: LGHDT, YNNKEL (reference sequence). CDR3 sequence reads: CASSQGAPWNEQFF. The CDR3 coding sequence is TGTGCCAGCAGCCAAGGGGCACCTTGGAATGAGCAGTTCTTC.

The chain couples TRBV19 to TRBJ1-3; 7 positions agree with TRBD1. The CDR3 runs 15 residues. J gave up 4 bases and V 5 bases, and 8 bases lay outside the gene matches. CDR1 and CDR2 from the germline V gene are LNHDA and SQIVND (reference sequence). The CDR3 region has the DNA TGTGCCAGTAGTGGTACAGGGGAAGCGGGAAACACCATATATTTT. It is translated as CASSGTGEAGNTIYF.

The chain carries TRBV27 and TRBJ2-2; D is possibly TRBD1 (6 bases). The length of the CDR3 is 14 residues. V was shortened by 6 bases and J by 6 bases, with 14 bases between the two germline ends. From germline, CDR1 is MNHEY and CDR2 SMNVEV (reference sequence). The CDR3 protein is CASRYQTGPGELFF. In nucleotides, the CDR3 is TGTGCCAGCAGATACCAGACAGGACCCGGGGAGCTGTTTTTT.

V gene TRBV9 combines with J gene TRBJ1-2; maybe TRBD1 (5 bases). Germline lookup yields CDR1 SGDLS and CDR2 YYNGEE. Trimming stripped 0 bases from V and 6 bases from J, with 12 bases between. The CDR3 sequence is 14 residues long. CDR3 DNA sequence: TGTGCCAGCAGCGTAGGTGAGGGGAGGAATGGCTACACCTTC. This sequence encodes CASSVGEGRNGYTF. Based on the CDR3 plus reference TRBV9 and TRBJ1-2, the full variable domain is DSGVTQTPKHLITATGQRVTLRCSPRSGDLSVYWYQQSLDQGLQFLIQYYNGEERAKGNILERFSAQQFPDLHSELNLSSLELGDSALYFCASSVGEGRNGYTFGSGTRLTVV.

CDR3 sequence: CASSLPSSYEQYV. The CDR3 DNA is TGTGCCAGCAGCTTACCTAGCAGCTACGAGCAGTACGTC. The rearrangement joins TRBV7-2 to TRBJ2-7; D is possibly TRBD2 (5 bases). Germline CDR1 and CDR2: SGHTA and FQGNSA. With 2 bases removed from V and 3 bases from J, the gap between germline ends came to 8 bases. CDR3 length equals 13 residues.

The chain joins TRBV7-8 to TRBJ2-1; 7 bases map to TRBD2. Germline CDR1 reads SGHVS; CDR2 reads FQNEAQ. V gave up 8 bases and J gave up 3 bases; unmatched junction bases: 4. CDR3 size: 13 residues. CDR3 protein: CASLRGGYNEQFF. The CDR3 DNA reads TGTGCCAGCCTACGCGGGGGCTACAATGAGCAGTTCTTC.

This chain joins TRBV20-1 and TRBJ2-1, with TRBD2 identical over 12 bases. V lost 3 bases and J lost 2; bases outside the gene matches: 5. The CDR3 loop spans 16 amino acids. Germline CDR1 DFQATT, CDR2 SNEGSKA (reference sequence). The CDR3 here is CSASGGLAGTYNEQFF. Here the CDR3 DNA reads TGCAGTGCTAGTGGGGGACTAGCGGGCACCTACAATGAGCAGTTCTTC.

This rearrangement joins TRBV5-8 to TRBJ1-1; tentatively, D is TRBD1 (6 bases). The CDR3 runs to 14 residues. The V and J ends lost 3 bases and 5 bases respectively, with 14 bases between them. Germline V gene lookup returns CDR1 SGHTS and CDR2 YDEGEE. This CDR3 reads CASSYIQGFTEAFF. DNA for the CDR3: TGTGCCAGCAGCTATATACAGGGATTTACTGAAGCTTTCTTT.

CDR3: CAWRTVGTGDGNTIYF. In nucleotides, the CDR3 is TGTGCCTGGAGGACCGTCGGGACAGGGGACGGAAACACCATATATTTT. This sequence joins TRBV30 and TRBJ1-3; the match to TRBD1 covers 10 bases. CDR3 length equals 16 residues. The ends lost 3 bases at V and 4 bases at J; junction bases unmatched: 9. Germline values: CDR1 GTSNPN, CDR2 SVGIG (reference sequence).

This clone showed up just once. The V call is TRBV10-3, the J call TRBJ2-3; no reliable D call. This CDR3 is built from 15 residues. Germline loops: CDR1 ENHRY, CDR2 SYGVKD. V lost 11 bases and J lost 0, with 18 bases in between. This CDR3 reads CAVQDRSPSTDTQYF. In nucleotides, the CDR3 is TGTGCCGTGCAAGATCGGAGCCCTAGCACAGATACGCAGTATTTT.

This clone turned up a few times. In DNA form, the CDR3 reads TGTGCCAGTAGCGACAGTTACGGTCAGCCCCAGCATTTT. This gives the protein CASSDSYGQPQHF. The chain carries TRBV19 and TRBJ1-5, with a weak D call TRBD1 (5 bases). The CDR3 is 13 amino acids. V dropped 6 bases and J dropped 6 bases, with 12 bases sitting between them. CDR1 and CDR2 from the germline V gene are LNHDA and SQIVND (reference sequence).

The rearrangement uses TRBV30 and TRBJ2-1; no clear D gene. The CDR3 is made up of 15 amino acids. V dropped 2 bases and J dropped 7 bases, with 18 bases sitting between them. In germline, CDR1 is GTSNPN, CDR2 SVGIG (reference sequence). CDR3 DNA: TGTGCCTGGAGTCGGTCCGGAGTCGGTGGGAATGAGCAGTTCTTC. Translating gives CAWSRSGVGGNEQFF.

This clone has only a few counts. The rearrangement joins TRBV7-9 to TRBJ1-5, with D uncertain. The V end lost 2 bases, the J end lost 9 bases, and 11 bases lay between the germline ends. This CDR3 has 13 amino acids. CDR1 is SEHNR and CDR2 is FQNEAQ in the germline V gene (reference sequence). Here the CDR3 DNA reads TGTGCCAGCAGCTTACTAGTAGGAGCGCCCCAGCATTTT. Its protein product is CASSLLVGAPQHF.

This chain links TRBV11-3 with TRBJ2-2, with 8 bases fitting TRBD2. This CDR3 region has 15 residues. CDR1 SGHNT and CDR2 YENEEA come from the germline V gene. The junction had 4 bases not matched to a gene; V was cut back by 6 bases and J by 1 base. The CDR3 loop is CASRRSGGNTGELFF. As DNA, the CDR3 is TGTGCCAGCAGAAGAAGCGGGGGGAACACCGGGGAGCTGTTTTTT. Complete variable domain (other parts from reference TRBV11-3 and TRBJ2-2): EAGVVQSPRYKIIEKKQPVAFWCNPISGHNTLYWYLQNLGQGPELLIRYENEEAVDDSQLPKDRFSAERLKGVDSTLKIQPAELGDSAVYLCASRRSGGNTGELFFGEGSRLTVL.

The chain employs TRBV7-9 and TRBJ1-1; a weak D match, TRBD1 (6 bases). Trimming stripped 5 bases from V and 0 bases from J, with 16 bases between. The germline V gene encodes CDR1 SEHNR and CDR2 FQNEAQ (reference sequence). The CDR3 runs 16 residues. CDR3 loop: CASSPSGHSLNTEAFF. In DNA, the CDR3 is TGTGCCAGCAGCCCTTCGGGACACTCTTTGAACACTGAAGCTTTCTTT. The full variable domain, completed using reference TRBV7-9 and TRBJ1-1, is DTGVSQNPRHKITKRGQNVTFRCDPISEHNRLYWYRQTLGQGPEFLTYFQNEAQLEKSRLLSDRFSAERPKGSFSTLEIQRTEQGDSAMYLCASSPSGHSLNTEAFFGQGTRLTVV.

This chain joins TRBV28 and TRBJ1-2; D may be TRBD1 (5 bases). CDR1 and CDR2 from the germline V gene are MDHEN and SYDVKM. V lost 5 bases, J lost 4 bases, and 14 bases lay in between. The CDR3 runs to 14 residues. Here the CDR3 DNA reads TGTGCCAGCAGTCCTCCCGGGGGGTCCTATGGCTACACCTTC. This translates into CASSPPGGSYGYTF.